What follows are 10 T cell receptor beta chains derived from one specimen sequenced in a study of cytomegalovirus exposure and HLA in healthy donors. A multiplex PCR was run with 60 Vbeta primers and 13 Jbeta primers. Clones were read by immunoSEQ multiplex PCR, and TCRdb kept only the in-frame ones, dropping some. The sample has about 130,000 clones; about three quarters are singletons. The sequencing sample was made of PBMCs. Receptor source: a woman between 55 and 75 years old in good health and CMV-seropositive.

The V and J genes are TRBV6-6 and TRBJ2-5; 10 bases agree with TRBD1. V dropped 2 bases and J dropped 5; count of bases not matched to a gene: 2. CDR3 length equals 14 residues. The germline gives CDR1 MNHNY, CDR2 SVGAGI (reference sequence). CDR3 sequence (DNA): TGTGCCAGCAGTTACCGGGGACAGGGGGAGACCCAGTACTTC. Amino acids: CASSYRGQGETQYF.

The J gene is TRBJ1-4, the V gene TRBV5-6; 11 bases are a match to TRBD1. V was clipped by 4 bases and J by 6 bases; unmatched bases: 5. The CDR3 spans 15 residues. The germline V gene has CDR1 SGHDT and CDR2 YYEEEE. The DNA of the CDR3 is TGTGCCAGCAGCCTCCGGGACAGGGGGTATGAAAAACTGTTTTTT. Encoded protein: CASSLRDRGYEKLFF.

A single count supports this clone. This chain uses TRBV11-2 with TRBJ1-1; possibly TRBD1 for D (5 bases). The CDR3 covers 14 residues. The germline CDR1 and CDR2 sequences are SGHAT and FQNNGV. V gave up 9 bases and J gave up 0 bases, with 14 bases separating them. In DNA, the CDR3 is TGTGCCAGTTCAGCGGGGGGTTTGAACACTGAAGCTTTCTTT. Its protein product is CASSAGGLNTEAFF. Full variable domain (outside the CDR3, taken from reference TRBV11-2 and TRBJ1-1): EAGVAQSPRYKIIEKRQSVAFWCNPISGHATLYWYQQILGQGPKLLIQFQNNGVVDDSQLPKDRFSAERLKGVDSTLKIQPAKLEDSAVYLCASSAGGLNTEAFFGQGTRLTVV.

This sequence joins TRBV5-1 and TRBJ1-4; 12 bases match TRBD1. The CDR3 spans 15 residues. Germline loops: CDR1 SGHRS, CDR2 YFSETQ. The V gene end was trimmed by 4 bases and the J gene end by 12 bases; junction bases not matched to a gene: 10. CDR3 bases: TGCGCCAGCAGCCTCCCGGGACAGGGGGCGGCGGAACTGTTTTTT. This sequence encodes CASSLPGQGAAELFF. Based on the CDR3 plus reference TRBV5-1 and TRBJ1-4, the full variable domain is KAGVTQTPRYLIKTRGQQVTLSCSPISGHRSVSWYQQTPGQGLQFLFEYFSETQRNKGNFPGRFSGRQFSNSRSEMNVSTLELGDSALYLCASSLPGQGAAELFFGSGTQLSVL.

The rearrangement joins TRBV4-2 to TRBJ2-3; 13 bases are shared with TRBD2. This CDR3 comprises 21 residues. V was clipped by 3 bases and J by 0 bases; unmatched bases: 15. CDR1 LGHNA and CDR2 YNFKEQ come from the germline V gene. DNA for the CDR3: TGTGCCAGCAGCCACGCCGGGACTAGCGGGGTTTACATTTCTAGCACAGATACGCAGTATTTT. This sequence encodes CASSHAGTSGVYISSTDTQYF.

V is TRBV7-3 and J is TRBJ1-2; tentatively, D is TRBD1 (5 bases). The V gene's germline CDR1 is SGHTA and CDR2 FQGTGA. Trimming cost V 2 bases and J 2 bases, with 12 bases left between them. This CDR3 has 15 residues. In DNA, the CDR3 is TGTGCCAGCAGCTTATTGAGGGGAGGGAACTATGGCTACACCTTC. Its protein is CASSLLRGGNYGYTF. Looking up the rest from reference TRBV7-3 and TRBJ1-2 gives the full variable domain: GAGVSQTPSNKVTEKGKYVELRCDPISGHTALYWYRQSLGQGPEFLIYFQGTGAADDSGLPNDRFFAVRPEGSVSTLKIQRTERGDSAVYLCASSLLRGGNYGYTFGSGTRLTVV.

This clone showed up just a few times. The chain joins TRBV6-1 to TRBJ2-7; 10 bases are a match to TRBD2. Germline V CDR1 and CDR2: MNHNS, SASEGT. After removal of 0 bases from V and 4 bases from J, the junction contained 15 bases not matched to a gene. CDR3 length: 19 residues. DNA of the CDR3: TGTGCCAGCAGTGAAGCCGAGGTGGCGTCTAGCGGGGGTGGGTACGAGCAGTACTTC. Translated: CASSEAEVASSGGGYEQYF.

The chain has TRBV6-5 and TRBJ2-7; 10 nucleotides align to TRBD1. With V trimmed by 4 bases and J by 2 bases, 5 bases remained unmatched. The CDR3 totals 15 residues. CDR1 is MNHEY and CDR2 is SVGAGI in the germline V gene. The CDR3 region has the DNA TGTGCCAGCAGTTCCTCCGGACAGGGGGCCTACGAGCAGTACTTC. As protein: CASSSSGQGAYEQYF.

The CDR3 protein is CASSIDKDRINTGELFF. As DNA, the CDR3 is TGTGCCAGTAGTATAGATAAAGACAGGATTAACACCGGGGAGCTGTTTTTT. The genes are TRBV19 and TRBJ2-2; D may be TRBD1 (6 bases). V was trimmed by 0 bases and J by 2 bases, leaving 13 bases between them. The germline V gene encodes CDR1 LNHDA and CDR2 SQIVND (reference sequence). This CDR3 contains 17 residues.

The genes are TRBV9 and TRBJ2-7; D may be TRBD2 (7 bases). The germline V gene encodes CDR1 SGDLS and CDR2 YYNGEE. Trimming removed 4 bases from V and 4 bases from J, with 21 bases in between. The CDR3 consists of 16 residues. CDR3 loop: CASSPRGGGGGYEQYF. The CDR3 nucleotides read TGTGCCAGCAGCCCACGTGGGGGGGGCGGAGGGTACGAGCAGTACTTC.